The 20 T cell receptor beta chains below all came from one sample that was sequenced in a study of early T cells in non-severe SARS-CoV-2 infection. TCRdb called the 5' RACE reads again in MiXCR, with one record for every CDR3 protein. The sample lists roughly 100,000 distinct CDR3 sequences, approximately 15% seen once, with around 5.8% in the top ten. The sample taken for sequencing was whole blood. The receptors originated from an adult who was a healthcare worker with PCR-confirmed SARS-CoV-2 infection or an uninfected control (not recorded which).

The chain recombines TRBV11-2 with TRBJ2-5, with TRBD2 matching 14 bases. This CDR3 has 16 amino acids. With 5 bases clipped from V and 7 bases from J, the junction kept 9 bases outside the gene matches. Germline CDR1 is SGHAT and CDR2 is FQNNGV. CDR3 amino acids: CASSRPGLAGVATQYF. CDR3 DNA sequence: TGTGCCAGCAGCCGACCGGGACTAGCGGGGGTAGCGACCCAGTACTTC.

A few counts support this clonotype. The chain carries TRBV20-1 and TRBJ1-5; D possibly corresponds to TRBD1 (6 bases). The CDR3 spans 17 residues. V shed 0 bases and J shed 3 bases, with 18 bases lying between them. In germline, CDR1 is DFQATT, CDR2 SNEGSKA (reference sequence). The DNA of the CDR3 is TGCAGTGCTAGAGATCGTTCCGGGGGCGCCCACAATCAGCCCCAGCATTTT. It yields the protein CSARDRSGGAHNQPQHF.

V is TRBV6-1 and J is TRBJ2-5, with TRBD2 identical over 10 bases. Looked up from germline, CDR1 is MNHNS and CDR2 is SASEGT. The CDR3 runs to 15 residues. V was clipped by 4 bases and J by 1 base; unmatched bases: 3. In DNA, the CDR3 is TGTGCCAGCAGTGTACTAGCGGGGCTCCAAGAGACCCAGTACTTC. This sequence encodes CASSVLAGLQETQYF.

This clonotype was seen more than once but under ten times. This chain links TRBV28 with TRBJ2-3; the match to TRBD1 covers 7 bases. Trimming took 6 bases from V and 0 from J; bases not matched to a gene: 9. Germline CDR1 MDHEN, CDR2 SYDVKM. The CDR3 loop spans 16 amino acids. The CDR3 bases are TGTGCCAGCAGCCAAGAGGGGGACAGAAGCACAGATACGCAGTATTTT. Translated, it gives CASSQEGDRSTDTQYF.

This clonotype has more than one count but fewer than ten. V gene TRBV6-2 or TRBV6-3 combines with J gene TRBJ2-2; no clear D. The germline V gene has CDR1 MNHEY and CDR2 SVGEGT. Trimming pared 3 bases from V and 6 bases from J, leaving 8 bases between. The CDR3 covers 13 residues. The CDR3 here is CASSYTESGELFF. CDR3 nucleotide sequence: TGTGCCAGCAGTTATACGGAGTCCGGGGAGCTGTTTTTT.

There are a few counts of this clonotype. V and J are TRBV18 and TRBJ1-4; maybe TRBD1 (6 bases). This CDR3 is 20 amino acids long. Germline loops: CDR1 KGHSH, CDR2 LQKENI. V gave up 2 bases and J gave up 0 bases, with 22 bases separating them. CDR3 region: CASSPFTRTAILATNEKLFF. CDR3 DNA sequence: TGTGCCAGCTCACCATTCACTCGGACAGCAATACTTGCAACTAATGAAAAACTGTTTTTT.

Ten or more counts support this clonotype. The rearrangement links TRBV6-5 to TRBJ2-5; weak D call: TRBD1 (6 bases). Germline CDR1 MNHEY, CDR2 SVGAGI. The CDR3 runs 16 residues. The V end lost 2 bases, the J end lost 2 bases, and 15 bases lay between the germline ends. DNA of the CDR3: TGTGCCAGCAGTTACACCAGGGGTTGGACGCAAGAGACCCAGTACTTC. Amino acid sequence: CASSYTRGWTQETQYF.

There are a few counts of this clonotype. CDR3 in amino acids: CASSFSTGGTDTQYF. The CDR3 region has the DNA TGTGCCAGCAGTTTCTCGACAGGGGGCACAGATACGCAGTATTTT. This rearrangement joins TRBV12-3 or TRBV12-4 to TRBJ2-3; 8 nucleotides agree with TRBD1. The CDR3 sequence is 15 residues long. V trimming: 3 bases; J trimming: 1 base; junction bases outside the gene matches: 3.

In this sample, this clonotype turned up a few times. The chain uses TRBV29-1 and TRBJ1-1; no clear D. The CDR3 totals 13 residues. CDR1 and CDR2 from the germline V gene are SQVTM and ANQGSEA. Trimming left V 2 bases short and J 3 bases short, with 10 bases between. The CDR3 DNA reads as TGCAGCGTTGAAAAGGGCGGGGACACTGAAGCTTTCTTT. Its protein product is CSVEKGGDTEAFF.

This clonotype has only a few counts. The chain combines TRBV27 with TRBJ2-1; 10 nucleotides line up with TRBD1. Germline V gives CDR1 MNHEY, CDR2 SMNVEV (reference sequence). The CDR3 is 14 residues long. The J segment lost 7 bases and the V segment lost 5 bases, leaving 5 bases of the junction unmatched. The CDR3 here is CASSRQGAINEQFF. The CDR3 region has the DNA TGTGCCAGCAGTCGACAGGGGGCTATAAATGAGCAGTTCTTC.

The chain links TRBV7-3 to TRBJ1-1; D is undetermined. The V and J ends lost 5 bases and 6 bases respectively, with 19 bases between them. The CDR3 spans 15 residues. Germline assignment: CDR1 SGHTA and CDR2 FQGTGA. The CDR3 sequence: CASSPLSGGPPEAFF. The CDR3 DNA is TGTGCCAGCAGCCCCCTCTCGGGAGGCCCCCCTGAAGCTTTCTTT. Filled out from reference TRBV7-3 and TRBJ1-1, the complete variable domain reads GAGVSQTPSNKVTEKGKYVELRCDPISGHTALYWYRQSLGQGPEFLIYFQGTGAADDSGLPNDRFFAVRPEGSVSTLKIQRTERGDSAVYLCASSPLSGGPPEAFFGQGTRLTVV.

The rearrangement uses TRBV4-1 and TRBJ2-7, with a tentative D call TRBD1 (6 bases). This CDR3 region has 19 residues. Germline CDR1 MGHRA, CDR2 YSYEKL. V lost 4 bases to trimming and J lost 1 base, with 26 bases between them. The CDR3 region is CASSPHLITIRGQSYEQYF. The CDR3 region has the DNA TGCGCCAGCAGCCCTCACTTAATTACAATCAGGGGTCAATCCTACGAGCAGTACTTC.

The CDR3 sequence: CASSPRGYGNGYTF. The CDR3 bases are TGTGCCAGCAGTCCCCGTGGATACGGGAATGGCTACACCTTC. This sequence joins TRBV28 and TRBJ1-2; D gene uncertain. Germline lookup yields CDR1 MDHEN and CDR2 SYDVKM. This CDR3 is built from 14 residues. Trimming removed 5 bases from V and 6 bases from J, with 16 bases in between.

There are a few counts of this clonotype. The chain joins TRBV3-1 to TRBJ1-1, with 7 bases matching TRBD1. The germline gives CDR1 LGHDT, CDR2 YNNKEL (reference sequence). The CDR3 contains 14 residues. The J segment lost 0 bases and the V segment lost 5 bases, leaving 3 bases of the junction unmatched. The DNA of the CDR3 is TGTGCCAGCAGCGTCACAGGGGTGAACACTGAAGCTTTCTTT. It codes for CASSVTGVNTEAFF.

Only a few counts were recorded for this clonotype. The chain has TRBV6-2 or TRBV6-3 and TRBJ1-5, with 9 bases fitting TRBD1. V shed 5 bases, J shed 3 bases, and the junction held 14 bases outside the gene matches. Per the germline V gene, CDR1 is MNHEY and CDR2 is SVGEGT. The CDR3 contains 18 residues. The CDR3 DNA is TGTGCCAGCAGTCAAGGCTTCATACAGGGGGCGGTCAATCAGCCCCAGCATTTT. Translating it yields CASSQGFIQGAVNQPQHF.

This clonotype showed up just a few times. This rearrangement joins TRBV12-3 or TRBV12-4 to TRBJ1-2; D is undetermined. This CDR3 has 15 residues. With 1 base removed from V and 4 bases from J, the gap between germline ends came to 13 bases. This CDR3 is CASSLDVGGSYGYTF. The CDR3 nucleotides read TGTGCCAGCAGTTTAGACGTGGGAGGGAGCTATGGCTACACCTTC.

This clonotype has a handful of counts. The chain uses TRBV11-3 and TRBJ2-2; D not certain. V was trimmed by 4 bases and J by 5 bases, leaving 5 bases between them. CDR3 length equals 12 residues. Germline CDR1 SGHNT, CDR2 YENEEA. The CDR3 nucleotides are TGTGCCAGCAGCTCGAGGACCGGGGAGCTGTTTTTT. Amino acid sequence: CASSSRTGELFF.

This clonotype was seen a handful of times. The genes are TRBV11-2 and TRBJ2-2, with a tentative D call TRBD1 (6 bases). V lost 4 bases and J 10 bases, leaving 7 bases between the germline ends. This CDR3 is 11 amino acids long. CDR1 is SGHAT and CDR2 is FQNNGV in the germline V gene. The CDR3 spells CASSWTAELFF. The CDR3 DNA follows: TGTGCCAGCAGCTGGACAGCGGAGCTGTTTTTT.

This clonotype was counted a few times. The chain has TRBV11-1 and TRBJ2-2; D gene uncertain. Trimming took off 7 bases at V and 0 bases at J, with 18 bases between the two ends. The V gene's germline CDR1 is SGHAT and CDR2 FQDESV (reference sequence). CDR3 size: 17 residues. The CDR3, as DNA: TGTGCCAGCACCAGAGACCACCGGACGGCGAACACCGGGGAGCTGTTTTTT. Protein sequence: CASTRDHRTANTGELFF. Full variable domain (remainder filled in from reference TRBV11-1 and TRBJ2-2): EAEVAQSPRYKITEKSQAVAFWCDPISGHATLYWYRQILGQGPELLVQFQDESVVDDSQLPKDRFSAERLKGVDSTLKIQPAELGDSAMYLCASTRDHRTANTGELFFGEGSRLTVL.

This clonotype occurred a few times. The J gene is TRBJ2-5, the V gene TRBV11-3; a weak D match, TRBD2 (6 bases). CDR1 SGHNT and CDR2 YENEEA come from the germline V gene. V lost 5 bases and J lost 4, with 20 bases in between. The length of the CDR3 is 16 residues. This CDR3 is CASSQFSVGGTETQYF. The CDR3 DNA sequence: TGTGCCAGCAGCCAATTCTCCGTGGGGGGAACAGAGACCCAGTACTTC.